This section outlines one T cell receptor beta chain sequence together with its context. What it binds is not known. A single record per CDR3 protein comes from TCRdb applying MiXCR to the PCR reads. Of some 590,000 distinct CDR3 sequences in the sample, about 25% are singletons; the top ten hold about 0.78%. CDR3 length: 15 residues. The germline V gene has CDR1 LNHDA and CDR2 SQIVND (reference sequence). The J segment lost 0 bases and the V segment lost 11 bases, leaving 7 bases of the junction unmatched. Sorted naive CD8 T cells were those defined as CD8+CD4-CCR7+CD45RA+. This sample is part of a study of molecular identifiers for immune sequencing clone quantification. Points from the study as a whole: Researchers reportedly could pick up spiked Jurkat TCR RNA from one cell mixed into one million naive cells. Highly expanded clone sizes could end up underestimated if a barcode were shared by identical TCR molecules.

This TCR was sampled from a human donor in good health. Some libraries in this study had Jurkat cell RNA spiked in. The sample comprised naive CD8+ T cells from blood, with Jurkat cell RNA spiked in. Specified subset: FACS-sorted CD8+CD4-CCR7+CD45RA+ naive T cells. V gene TRBV19 combines with J gene TRBJ1-3; 10 bases map to TRBD1. CDR3 residues: CAGRTGGFSGNTIYF. The DNA for the CDR3 is TGTGCCGGTCGGACAGGGGGGTTCTCTGGAAACACCATATATTTT.